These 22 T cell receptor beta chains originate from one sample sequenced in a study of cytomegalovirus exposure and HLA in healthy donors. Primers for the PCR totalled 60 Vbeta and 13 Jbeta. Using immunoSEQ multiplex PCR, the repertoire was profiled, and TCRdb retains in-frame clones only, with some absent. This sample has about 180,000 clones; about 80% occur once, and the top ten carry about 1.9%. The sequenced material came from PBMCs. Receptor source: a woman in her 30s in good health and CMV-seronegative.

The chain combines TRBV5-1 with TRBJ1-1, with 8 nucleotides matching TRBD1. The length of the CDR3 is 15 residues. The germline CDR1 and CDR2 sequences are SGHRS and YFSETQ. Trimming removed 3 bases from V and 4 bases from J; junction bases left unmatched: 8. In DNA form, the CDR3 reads TGCGCCAGCAGCTCAGAAATGACAGGGGCCACTGAAGCTTTCTTT. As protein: CASSSEMTGATEAFF.

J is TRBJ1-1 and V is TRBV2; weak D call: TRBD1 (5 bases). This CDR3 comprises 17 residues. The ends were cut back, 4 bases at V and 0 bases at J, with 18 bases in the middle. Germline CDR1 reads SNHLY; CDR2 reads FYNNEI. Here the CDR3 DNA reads TGTGCCAGCAGTGTTATTCGGAACAGGTTAGTGAACACTGAAGCTTTCTTT. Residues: CASSVIRNRLVNTEAFF.

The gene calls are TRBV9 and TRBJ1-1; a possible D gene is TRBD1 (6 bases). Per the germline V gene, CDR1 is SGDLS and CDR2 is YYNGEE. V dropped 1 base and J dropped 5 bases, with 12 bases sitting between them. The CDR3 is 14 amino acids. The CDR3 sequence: CASSVSGVGTEAFF. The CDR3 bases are TGTGCCAGCAGCGTATCAGGGGTAGGAACTGAAGCTTTCTTT.

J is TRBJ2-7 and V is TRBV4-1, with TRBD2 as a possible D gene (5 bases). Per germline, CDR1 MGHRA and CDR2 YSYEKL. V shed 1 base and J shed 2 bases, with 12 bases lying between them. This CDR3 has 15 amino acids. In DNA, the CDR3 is TGCGCCAGCAGCCAAGGAGCGGTAGCCCCCTACGAGCAGTACTTC. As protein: CASSQGAVAPYEQYF.

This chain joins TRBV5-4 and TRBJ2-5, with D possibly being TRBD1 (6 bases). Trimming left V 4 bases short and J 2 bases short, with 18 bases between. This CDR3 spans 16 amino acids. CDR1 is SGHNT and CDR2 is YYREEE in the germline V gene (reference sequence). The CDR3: CASSPAGTLRQETQYF. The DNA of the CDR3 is TGTGCCAGCAGCCCGGCCGGGACACTGCGGCAAGAGACCCAGTACTTC.

CDR3 sequence reads: CASGLVGGLNEKLFF. CDR3 nucleotide sequence: TGTGCTAGTGGTTTGGTAGGAGGGTTGAATGAAAAACTGTTTTTT. This sequence joins TRBV12-5 and TRBJ1-4; D remains unclear. Germline V gives CDR1 LGHNT, CDR2 FRNRAP. The CDR3 contains 15 residues. The V and J ends lost 0 bases and 5 bases respectively, with 10 bases between them.

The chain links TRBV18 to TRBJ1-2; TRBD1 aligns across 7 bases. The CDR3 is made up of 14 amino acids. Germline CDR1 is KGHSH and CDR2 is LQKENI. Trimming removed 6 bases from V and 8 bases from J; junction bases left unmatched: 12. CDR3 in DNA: TGTGCCAGCTCCCAATTAGGACAGGAGGGAGGCTACACCTTC. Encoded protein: CASSQLGQEGGYTF.

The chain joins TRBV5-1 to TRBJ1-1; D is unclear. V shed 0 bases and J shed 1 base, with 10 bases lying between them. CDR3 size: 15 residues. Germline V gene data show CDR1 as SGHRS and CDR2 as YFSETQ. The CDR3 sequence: CASSLGTVWNTEAFF. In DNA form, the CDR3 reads TGCGCCAGCAGCTTGGGAACAGTGTGGAACACTGAAGCTTTCTTT.

DNA for the CDR3: TGTGCCAGCACTTATCGGGGGACCTACGAGCAGTACTTC. Translation: CASTYRGTYEQYF. The V call is TRBV2, the J call TRBJ2-7; perhaps TRBD2 as D (6 bases). Germline V gives CDR1 SNHLY, CDR2 FYNNEI. Trimming cost V 7 bases and J 2 bases, with 12 bases left between them. This CDR3 has 13 amino acids.

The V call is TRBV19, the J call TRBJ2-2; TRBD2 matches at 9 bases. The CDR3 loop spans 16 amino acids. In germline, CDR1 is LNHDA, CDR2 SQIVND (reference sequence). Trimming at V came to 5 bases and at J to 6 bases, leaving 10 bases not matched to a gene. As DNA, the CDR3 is TGTGCCAGTAGTGTCCCTAGCGGGACCTCACCCGGGGAGCTGTTTTTT. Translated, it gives CASSVPSGTSPGELFF.

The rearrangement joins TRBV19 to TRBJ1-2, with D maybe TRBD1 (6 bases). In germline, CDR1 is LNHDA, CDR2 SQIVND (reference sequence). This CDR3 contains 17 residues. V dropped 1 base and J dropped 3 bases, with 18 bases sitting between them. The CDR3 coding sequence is TGTGCCAGTAGTATAGGCCAGGGGACGGGGCCGGACTATGGCTACACCTTC. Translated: CASSIGQGTGPDYGYTF.

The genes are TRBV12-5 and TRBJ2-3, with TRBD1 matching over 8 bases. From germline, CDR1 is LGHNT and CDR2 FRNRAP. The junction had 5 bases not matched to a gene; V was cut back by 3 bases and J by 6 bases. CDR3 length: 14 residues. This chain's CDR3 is CASGFDRGTDTQYF. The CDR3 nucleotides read TGTGCTAGTGGTTTTGACAGGGGAACGGATACGCAGTATTTT.

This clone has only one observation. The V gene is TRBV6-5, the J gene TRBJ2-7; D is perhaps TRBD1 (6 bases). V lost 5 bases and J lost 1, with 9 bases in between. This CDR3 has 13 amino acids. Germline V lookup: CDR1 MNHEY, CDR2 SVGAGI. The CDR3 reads CASSKQGSYEQYF. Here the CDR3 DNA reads TGTGCCAGCAGTAAACAGGGTTCCTACGAGCAGTACTTC.

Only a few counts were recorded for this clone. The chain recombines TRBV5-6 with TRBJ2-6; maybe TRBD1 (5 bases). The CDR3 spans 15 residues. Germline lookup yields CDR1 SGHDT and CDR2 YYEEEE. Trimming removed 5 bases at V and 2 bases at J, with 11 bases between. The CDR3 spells CASSPQGAGANVLTF. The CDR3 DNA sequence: TGTGCCAGCAGTCCGCAGGGTGCTGGGGCCAACGTCCTGACTTTC.

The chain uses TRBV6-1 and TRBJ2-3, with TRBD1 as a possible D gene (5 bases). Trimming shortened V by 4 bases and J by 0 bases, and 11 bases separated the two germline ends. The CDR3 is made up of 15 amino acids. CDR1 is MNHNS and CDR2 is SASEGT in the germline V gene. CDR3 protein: CASSVSQGSTDTQYF. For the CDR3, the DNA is TGTGCCAGCAGTGTCTCCCAGGGTAGCACAGATACGCAGTATTTT.

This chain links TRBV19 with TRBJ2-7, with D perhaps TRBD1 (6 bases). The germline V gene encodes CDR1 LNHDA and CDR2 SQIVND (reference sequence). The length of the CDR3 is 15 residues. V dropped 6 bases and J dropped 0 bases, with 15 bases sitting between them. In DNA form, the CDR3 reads TGTGCCAGTAGCCTTACAGGGTTCAGCTCCTACGAGCAGTACTTC. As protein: CASSLTGFSSYEQYF. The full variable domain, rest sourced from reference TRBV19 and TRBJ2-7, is DGGITQSPKYLFRKEGQNVTLSCEQNLNHDAMYWYRQDPGQGLRLIYYSQIVNDFQKGDIAEGYSVSREKKESFPLTVTSAQKNPTAFYLCASSLTGFSSYEQYFGPGTRLTVT.

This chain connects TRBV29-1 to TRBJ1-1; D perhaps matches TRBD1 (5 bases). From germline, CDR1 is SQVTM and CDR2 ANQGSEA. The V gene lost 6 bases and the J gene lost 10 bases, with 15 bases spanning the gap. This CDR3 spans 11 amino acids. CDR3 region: CSVPGGVAAFF. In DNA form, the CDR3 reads TGCAGCGTCCCGGGGGGGGTCGCAGCTTTCTTT. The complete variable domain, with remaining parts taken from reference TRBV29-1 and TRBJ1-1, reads SAVISQKPSRDICQRGTSLTIQCQVDSQVTMMFWYRQQPGQSLTLIATANQGSEATYESGFVIDKFPISRPNLTFSTLTVSNMSPEDSSIYLCSVPGGVAAFFGQGTRLTVV.

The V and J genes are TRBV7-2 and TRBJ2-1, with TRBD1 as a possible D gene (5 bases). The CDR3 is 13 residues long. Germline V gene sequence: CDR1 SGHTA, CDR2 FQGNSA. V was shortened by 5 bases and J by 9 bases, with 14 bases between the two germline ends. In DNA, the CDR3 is TGTGCCAGCAGCGCGAGAAGGGGTGGTGAGCAGTTCTTC. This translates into CASSARRGGEQFF.

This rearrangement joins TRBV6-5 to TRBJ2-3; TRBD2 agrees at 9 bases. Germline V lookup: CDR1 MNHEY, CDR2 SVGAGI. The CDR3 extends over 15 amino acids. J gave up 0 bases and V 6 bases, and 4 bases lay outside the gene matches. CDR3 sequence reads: CASSERGVSTDTQYF. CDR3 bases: TGTGCCAGCAGCGAGCGGGGGGTTAGCACAGATACGCAGTATTTT.

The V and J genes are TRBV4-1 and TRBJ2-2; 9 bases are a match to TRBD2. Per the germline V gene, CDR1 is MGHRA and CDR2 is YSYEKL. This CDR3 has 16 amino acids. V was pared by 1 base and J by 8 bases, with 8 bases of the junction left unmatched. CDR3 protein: CASSQVAGGPVGELFF. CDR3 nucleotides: TGCGCCAGCAGCCAAGTGGCGGGGGGGCCGGTTGGGGAGCTGTTTTTT.

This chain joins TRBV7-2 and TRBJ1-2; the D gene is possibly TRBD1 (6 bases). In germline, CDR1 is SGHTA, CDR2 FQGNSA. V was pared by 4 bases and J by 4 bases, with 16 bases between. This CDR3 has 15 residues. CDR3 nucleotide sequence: TGTGCCAGCAGCTCTCGACAGGCACTCGGCTATGGCTACACCTTC. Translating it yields CASSSRQALGYGYTF.

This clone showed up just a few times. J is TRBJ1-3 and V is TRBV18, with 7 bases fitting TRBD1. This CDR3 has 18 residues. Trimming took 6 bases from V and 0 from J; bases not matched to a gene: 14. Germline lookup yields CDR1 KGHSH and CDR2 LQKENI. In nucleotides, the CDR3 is TGTGCCAGCTCGCTCAAGACAGGGCATGGTGGCTCTGGAAACACCATATATTTT. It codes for CASSLKTGHGGSGNTIYF.